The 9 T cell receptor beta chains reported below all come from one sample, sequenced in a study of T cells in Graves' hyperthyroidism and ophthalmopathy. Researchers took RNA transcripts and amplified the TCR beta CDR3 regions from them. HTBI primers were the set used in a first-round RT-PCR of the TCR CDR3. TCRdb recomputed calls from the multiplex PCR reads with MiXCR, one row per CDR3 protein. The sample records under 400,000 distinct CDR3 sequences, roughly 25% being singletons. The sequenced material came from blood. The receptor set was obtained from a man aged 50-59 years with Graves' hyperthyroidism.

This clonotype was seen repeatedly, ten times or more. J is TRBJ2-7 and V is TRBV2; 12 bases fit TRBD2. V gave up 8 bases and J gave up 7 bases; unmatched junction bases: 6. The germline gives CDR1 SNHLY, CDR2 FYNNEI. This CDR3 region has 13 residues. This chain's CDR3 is CASRTSGIEEQYF. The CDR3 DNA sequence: TGTGCCAGCCGGACTAGCGGGATTGAGGAGCAGTACTTC.

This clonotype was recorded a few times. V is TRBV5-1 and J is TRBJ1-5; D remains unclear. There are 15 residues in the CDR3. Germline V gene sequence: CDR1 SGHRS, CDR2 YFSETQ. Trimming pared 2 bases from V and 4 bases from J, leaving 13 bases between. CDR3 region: CASSFSPQKNQPQHF. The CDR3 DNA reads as TGCGCCAGCAGCTTTAGCCCCCAAAAAAATCAGCCCCAGCATTTT.

CDR3 nucleotide sequence: TGTGCCAGCAGCTTGGTGGAGGGTAGGTCCTACGAGCAGTACTTC. Amino acid sequence: CASSLVEGRSYEQYF. The chain recombines TRBV5-8 with TRBJ2-7; D might be TRBD2 (6 bases). CDR1 and CDR2 (germline): SGHTS, YDEGEE. V lost 0 bases, J lost 1 base, and 11 bases lay in between. The CDR3 runs 15 residues.

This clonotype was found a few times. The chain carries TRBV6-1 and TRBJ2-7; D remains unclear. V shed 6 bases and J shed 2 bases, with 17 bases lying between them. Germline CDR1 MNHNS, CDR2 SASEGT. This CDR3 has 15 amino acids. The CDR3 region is CASRVSSGPPYEQYF. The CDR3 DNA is TGTGCCAGCAGAGTTTCCTCGGGCCCTCCCTACGAGCAGTACTTC.

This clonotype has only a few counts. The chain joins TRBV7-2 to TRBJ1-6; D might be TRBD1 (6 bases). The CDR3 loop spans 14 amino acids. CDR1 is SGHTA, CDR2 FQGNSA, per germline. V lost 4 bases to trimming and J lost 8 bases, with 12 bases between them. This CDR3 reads CASSSQSGDSPLHF. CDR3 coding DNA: TGTGCCAGCAGCTCCCAGTCAGGGGATTCACCCCTCCACTTT.

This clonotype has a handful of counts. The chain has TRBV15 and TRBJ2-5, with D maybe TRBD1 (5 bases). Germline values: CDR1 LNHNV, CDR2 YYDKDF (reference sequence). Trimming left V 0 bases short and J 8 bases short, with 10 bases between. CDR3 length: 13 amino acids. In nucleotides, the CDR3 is TGTGCCACCAGCAGAGATCGAAGGGGTACCCAGTACTTC. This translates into CATSRDRRGTQYF.

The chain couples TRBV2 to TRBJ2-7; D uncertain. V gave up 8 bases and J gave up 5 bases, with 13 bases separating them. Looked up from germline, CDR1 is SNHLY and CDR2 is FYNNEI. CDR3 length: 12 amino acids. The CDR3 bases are TGTGCCAGCGGCGGCAGTTTCGACGAGCAGTACTTC. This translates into CASGGSFDEQYF.

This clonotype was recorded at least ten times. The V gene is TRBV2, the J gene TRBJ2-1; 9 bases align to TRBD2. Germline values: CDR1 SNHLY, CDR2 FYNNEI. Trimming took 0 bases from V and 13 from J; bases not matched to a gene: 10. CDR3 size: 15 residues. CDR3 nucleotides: TGTGCCAGCAGTGAAGCTAGTAGCGGGAGATCGGGTCAGTTCTTC. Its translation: CASSEASSGRSGQFF.

The CDR3 reads CASSHPGISSYEQYF. In DNA form, the CDR3 reads TGTGCCAGTAGCCACCCGGGTATTTCCTCCTACGAGCAGTACTTC. The chain employs TRBV19 and TRBJ2-7; D is uncertain. Germline CDR1 and CDR2: LNHDA and SQIVND (reference sequence). V was clipped by 6 bases and J by 0 bases, with 15 bases between them. The CDR3 is made up of 15 amino acids.